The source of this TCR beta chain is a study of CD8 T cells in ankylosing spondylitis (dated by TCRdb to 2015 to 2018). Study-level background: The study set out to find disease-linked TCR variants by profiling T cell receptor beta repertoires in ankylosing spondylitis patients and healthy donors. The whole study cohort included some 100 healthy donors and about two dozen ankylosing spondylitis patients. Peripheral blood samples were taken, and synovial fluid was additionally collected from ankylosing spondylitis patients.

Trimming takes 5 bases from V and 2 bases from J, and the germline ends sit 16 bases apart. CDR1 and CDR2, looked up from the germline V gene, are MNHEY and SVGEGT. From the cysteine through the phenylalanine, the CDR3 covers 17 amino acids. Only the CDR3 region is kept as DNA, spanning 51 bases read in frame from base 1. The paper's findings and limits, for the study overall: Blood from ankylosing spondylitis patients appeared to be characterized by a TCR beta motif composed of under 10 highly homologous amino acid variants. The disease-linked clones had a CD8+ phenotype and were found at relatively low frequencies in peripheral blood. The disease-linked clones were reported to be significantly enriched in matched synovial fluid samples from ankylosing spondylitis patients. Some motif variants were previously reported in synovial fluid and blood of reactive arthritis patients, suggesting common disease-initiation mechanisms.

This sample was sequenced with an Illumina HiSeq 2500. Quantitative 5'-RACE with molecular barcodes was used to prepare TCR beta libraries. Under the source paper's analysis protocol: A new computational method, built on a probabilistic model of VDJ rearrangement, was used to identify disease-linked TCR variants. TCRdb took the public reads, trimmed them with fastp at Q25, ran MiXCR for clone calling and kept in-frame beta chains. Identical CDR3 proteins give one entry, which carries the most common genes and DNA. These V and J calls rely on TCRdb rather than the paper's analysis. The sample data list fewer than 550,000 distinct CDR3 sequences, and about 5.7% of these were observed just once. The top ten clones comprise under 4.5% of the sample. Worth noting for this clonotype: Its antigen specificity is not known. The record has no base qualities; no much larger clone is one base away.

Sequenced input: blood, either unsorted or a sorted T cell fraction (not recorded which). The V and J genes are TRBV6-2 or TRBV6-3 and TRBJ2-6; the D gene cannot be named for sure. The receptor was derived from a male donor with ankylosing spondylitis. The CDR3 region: CASSQYPPLTGANVLTF. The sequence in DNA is TGTGCCAGCAGTCAATATCCCCCTTTAACTGGGGCCAACGTCCTGACTTTC.